This entry is about one T cell receptor beta chain. The record originates from a study of blood T cell repertoires in COVID-19. About the study: COVID-19 samples, acute and convalescent, were from the United States, Italy and Spain. PBMCs, B-cell-depleted T cells, or T cells were the source of the cDNA or gDNA that made up the material.

In the authors' workflow: Estimation of nucleated cell counts was performed using reference gene primer amplification. TCRdb's copy holds only in-frame clones and misses some; the assay was immunoSEQ multiplex PCR. V and J calls and clone size follow that table, whereas D and trimming were derived from the DNA. The sample lists about 33,000 clones; 85% were seen once. Trimming left V 0 bases short and J 4 bases short, with 13 bases between. Germline assignment: CDR1 SGHDT and CDR2 YYEEEE. This CDR3 contains 15 residues. The chain recombines TRBV5-6 with TRBJ2-5; no clear D gene. Sequenced input: peripheral blood. The TCR originated in a man aged 55 to 70 with active COVID-19. The CDR3 spells CASSLGLASRETQYF. CDR3 in DNA: TGTGCCAGCAGCTTGGGTTTAGCTTCAAGAGAGACCCAGTACTTC.